This T cell receptor (beta chain) is drawn from a study of CD8+CD57+ T cells in acquired aplastic anemia. Overall study: The mean DNA yield obtained from sorted CD4+ and CD8+ cells came to approximately 3.2 ug. Among healthy donors, CD4+ cells averaged around 10 million reads.

The CDR3 has 14 residues. CDR1 and CDR2 (germline): SGHRS, YFSETQ. This clonotype was observed a handful of times. Antigen specificity is unknown. A much larger clone is a single base away; this may be a read error. Study-level results: The study identified roughly 29 CD8+ CDR3 sequences shared by patients and controls. The CD8+ Simpson's diversity of patients and controls was not significantly different.

Profiles of TCR beta VDJ and CDR3 were generated from a genomic DNA template. TCRdb called the reads again in MiXCR, with one record for every CDR3 protein. The sample lists approximately 200,000 distinct CDR3 sequences; roughly half were seen once. The specimen was sorted CD4+, CD8+, or CD8+CD57+ T cells (not recorded which) from PBMCs. The chain employs TRBV5-1 and TRBJ1-4; 9 nucleotides line up with TRBD1. This receptor was obtained from a human donor in good health, serving as a control. CDR3 DNA sequence: TGCGCCGGCAGCAGCGGGACAGGGATTGAAAAACTGTTTTTT. It translates to CAGSSGTGIEKLFF.